This entry lists 2 T cell receptor beta chains sequenced from one sample in a study of blood T cell repertoires in COVID-19. TCRdb's table, derived via immunoSEQ multiplex PCR, lists solely in-frame clones and lacks some. This sample has about 65,000 clones, with 90% found just once. Sequenced sample: peripheral blood. The receptors were sampled from a man aged 60 to 75 with acute or convalescent COVID-19.

The rearrangement links TRBV29-1 to TRBJ2-1; D is undetermined. Germline V gene lookup returns CDR1 SQVTM and CDR2 ANQGSEA. The CDR3 is 10 residues long. Deletions cut 7 bases from V and 4 bases from J, with 5 bases between. CDR3 coding DNA: TGCAGCGCCGCGTACAATGAGCAGTTCTTC. The encoded protein is CSAAYNEQFF.

This clone was recorded once. The CDR3 region has the DNA TGTGCCAGCAGTGAAGATCCAGATAGCAATCAGCCCCAGCATTTT. The encoded protein is CASSEDPDSNQPQHF. The rearrangement links TRBV2 to TRBJ1-5; no clear D gene. Germline lookup yields CDR1 SNHLY and CDR2 FYNNEI. The CDR3 totals 15 residues. The ends were cut back, 1 base at V and 0 bases at J, with 7 bases in the middle. Looking up the rest from reference TRBV2 and TRBJ1-5 gives the full variable domain: EPEVTQTPSHQVTQMGQEVILRCVPISNHLYFYWYRQILGQKVEFLVSFYNNEISEKSEIFDDQFSVERPDGSNFTLKIRSTKLEDSAMYFCASSEDPDSNQPQHFGDGTRLSIL.